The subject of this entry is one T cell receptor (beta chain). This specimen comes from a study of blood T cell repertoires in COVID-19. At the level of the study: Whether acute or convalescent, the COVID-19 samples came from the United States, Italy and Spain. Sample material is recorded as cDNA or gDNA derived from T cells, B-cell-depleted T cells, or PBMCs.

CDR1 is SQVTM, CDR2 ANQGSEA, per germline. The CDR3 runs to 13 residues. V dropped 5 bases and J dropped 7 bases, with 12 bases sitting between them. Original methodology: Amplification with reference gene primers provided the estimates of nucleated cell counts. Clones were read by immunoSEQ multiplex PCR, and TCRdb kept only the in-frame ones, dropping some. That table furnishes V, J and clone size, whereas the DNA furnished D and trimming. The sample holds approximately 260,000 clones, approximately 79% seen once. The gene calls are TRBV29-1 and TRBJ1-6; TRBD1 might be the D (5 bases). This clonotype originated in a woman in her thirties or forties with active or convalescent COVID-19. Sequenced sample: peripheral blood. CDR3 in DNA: TGCAGCGTTTCCCCAGGGAACAATTCACCCCTCCACTTT. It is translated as CSVSPGNNSPLHF.